One sample yielded the 5 T cell receptor beta chains listed below, sequenced in a study of T cells in Graves' hyperthyroidism and ophthalmopathy. Amplification of TCR beta CDR3 regions used RNA as the template. During a first-round RT-PCR of the TCR CDR3, the HTBI primer set was used. TCRdb recomputed calls from the multiplex PCR reads with MiXCR, one row per CDR3 protein. The table records a few hundred thousand distinct CDR3 sequences, approximately 17% of them present only once. Sequenced input: blood. The receptors derive from a woman between 55 and 75 years old with Graves' ophthalmopathy.

This clonotype was detected many times. One base away lies a much larger clone, so this may be a sequencing read error. The chain recombines TRBV28 with TRBJ2-3; 9 bases are a match to TRBD2. The CDR3 runs 18 residues. The V gene's germline CDR1 is MDHEN and CDR2 SYDVKM. V lost 3 bases and J lost 1; bases outside the gene matches: 11. DNA of the CDR3: TGTGCCAGCAGTTTTCTCTGGGCTAGCGGGGACCGCACAGATACGCAGTATTTT. Encoded protein: CASSFLWASGDRTDTQYF.

The chain links TRBV6-1 to TRBJ2-3, with TRBD1 identical over 8 bases. V lost 6 bases, J lost 9 bases, and 2 bases stayed unmatched. Germline lookup yields CDR1 MNHNS and CDR2 SASEGT. The CDR3 consists of 11 residues. The CDR3 DNA reads as TGTGCCAGCAGGACAGGGGCAACGCAGTATTTT. Its translation is CASRTGATQYF.

Only a few counts were recorded for this clonotype. V usage is TRBV7-2 and J usage is TRBJ1-2; tentative D call: TRBD1 (5 bases). Germline V gene lookup returns CDR1 SGHTA and CDR2 FQGNSA. V was clipped by 5 bases and J by 2 bases, with 12 bases between them. The CDR3 length is 14 residues. CDR3 residues: CASSLTAENYGYTF. The CDR3, as DNA: TGTGCCAGCAGCCTGACAGCAGAAAACTATGGCTACACCTTC. Full variable domain (remainder filled in from reference TRBV7-2 and TRBJ1-2): GAGVSQSPSNKVTEKGKDVELRCDPISGHTALYWYRQSLGQGLEFLIYFQGNSAPDKSGLPSDRFSAERTGGSVSTLTIQRTQQEDSAVYLCASSLTAENYGYTFGSGTRLTVV.

This clonotype was detected only a few times. V and J are TRBV20-1 and TRBJ1-2, with D possibly being TRBD1 (5 bases). V lost 3 bases and J 8 bases, leaving 25 bases between the germline ends. The germline gives CDR1 DFQATT, CDR2 SNEGSKA (reference sequence). The CDR3 consists of 16 residues. CDR3 sequence reads: CSASSGDEWGVRGYTF. The CDR3 coding sequence is TGCAGTGCTAGCTCGGGGGACGAGTGGGGGGTGCGAGGCTACACCTTC.

The J gene is TRBJ2-5, the V gene TRBV18; D is unclear. Germline CDR1 and CDR2: KGHSH and LQKENI. The CDR3 has 12 residues. Between the trimmed V and J ends, which lost 6 bases and 3 bases, there was a span of 8 bases. This CDR3 is CASSPSEETQYF. The CDR3 region has the DNA TGTGCCAGCTCTCCTTCGGAAGAGACCCAGTACTTC.